The 13 T cell receptor beta chains presented below share a single source sample, sequenced in a study of T cell responses to AZD1222 COVID-19 vaccine. Sequenced by immunoSEQ multiplex PCR; TCRdb stores in-frame clones only, minus some. The table records fewer than 180,000 clones, around 95% of them present only once. The sample was peripheral blood, taken on day 0 of AZD1222 vaccination. These receptors all stem from an adult in good health.

This clone was seen a handful of times. The CDR3 nucleotides are TGTGCCAGCGAGGGGGACATCACCAACGAGCAGTACGTC. Translation: CASEGDITNEQYV. This chain joins TRBV6-5 and TRBJ2-7, with D tentatively TRBD1 (6 bases). V was clipped by 8 bases and J by 5 bases, with 16 bases between them. Germline V lookup: CDR1 MNHEY, CDR2 SVGAGI. The CDR3 spans 13 residues.

The chain has TRBV19 and TRBJ1-2; no reliable D call. The V end lost 3 bases, the J end lost 2 bases, and 4 bases lay between the germline ends. Germline V gene data show CDR1 as LNHDA and CDR2 as SQIVND (reference sequence). CDR3 length: 12 amino acids. The CDR3 DNA sequence: TGTGCCAGTAGTATGGTGAACTATGGCTACACCTTC. This codes for CASSMVNYGYTF.

The chain has TRBV11-2 and TRBJ1-6; D is uncertain. This CDR3 contains 15 residues. Per the germline V gene, CDR1 is SGHAT and CDR2 is FQNNGV. Deletions cut 5 bases from V and 6 bases from J, with 14 bases between. DNA of the CDR3: TGTGCCAGCAGCACCTCCCGGGCCTTTAATTCACCCCTCCACTTT. This encodes CASSTSRAFNSPLHF.

As to this clone: The sample carries other DNA sequences with the same CDR3. The rearrangement links TRBV11-2 to TRBJ1-1; no firm D call. V gave up 5 bases and J gave up 0 bases, with 4 bases separating them. CDR1 is SGHAT and CDR2 is FQNNGV in the germline V gene. The CDR3 is 12 amino acids. CDR3 residues: CASSLLNTEAFF. The CDR3 DNA follows: TGTGCCAGCAGCCTTCTGAACACTGAAGCTTTCTTT.

The chain recombines TRBV28 with TRBJ1-2; D remains unclear. This CDR3 spans 12 amino acids. Germline CDR1 MDHEN, CDR2 SYDVKM. V gave up 6 bases and J gave up 4 bases, with 9 bases separating them. CDR3 loop: CASRTLVYGYTF. The CDR3 nucleotides are TGTGCCAGCAGGACACTAGTCTATGGCTACACCTTC.

The chain has TRBV10-3 and TRBJ1-1; 12 bases are shared with TRBD1. V dropped 6 bases and J dropped 6; count of bases not matched to a gene: 8. This CDR3 comprises 15 residues. Germline CDR1 and CDR2: ENHRY and SYGVKD. The CDR3 protein is CAISGAGTGGPEAFF. In nucleotides, the CDR3 is TGTGCCATCAGCGGGGCCGGGACAGGGGGCCCTGAAGCTTTCTTT.

This chain joins TRBV6-1 and TRBJ1-1; D not resolved. The CDR3 consists of 11 residues. V was pared by 3 bases and J by 7 bases, with 6 bases between. Germline V gene lookup returns CDR1 MNHNS and CDR2 SASEGT. CDR3 residues: CASSEGVEAFF. CDR3 sequence (DNA): TGTGCCAGCAGTGAGGGAGTTGAAGCTTTCTTT.

The chain employs TRBV6-4 and TRBJ2-1; D is perhaps TRBD2 (7 bases). Germline V lookup: CDR1 MRHNA, CDR2 SNTAGT. V lost 0 bases and J lost 3, with 12 bases in between. The CDR3 has 16 amino acids. The CDR3 reads CASSDSGGAHYNEQFF. The DNA of the CDR3 is TGTGCCAGCAGTGACTCTGGGGGGGCCCACTACAATGAGCAGTTCTTC.

The chain recombines TRBV19 with TRBJ2-3; TRBD1 might be the D (6 bases). CDR1 LNHDA and CDR2 SQIVND come from the germline V gene (reference sequence). The V gene lost 6 bases and the J gene lost 1 base, with 14 bases spanning the gap. The CDR3 extends over 15 amino acids. CDR3 bases: TGTGCCAGTAGGGTACAGGGAATGGGCACAGATACGCAGTATTTT. Translating it yields CASRVQGMGTDTQYF.

The chain employs TRBV19 and TRBJ1-5; the D is unclear. Deletions cut 3 bases from V and 6 bases from J, with 6 bases between. Germline CDR1 LNHDA, CDR2 SQIVND (reference sequence). The CDR3 runs 12 residues. In DNA, the CDR3 is TGTGCCAGTAGTATTGGGAGTCAGCCCCAGCATTTT. This encodes CASSIGSQPQHF.

The J gene is TRBJ1-2, the V gene TRBV2; D possibly corresponds to TRBD1 (6 bases). The CDR3 is 14 amino acids. Germline V gene sequence: CDR1 SNHLY, CDR2 FYNNEI. V gave up 7 bases and J gave up 7 bases, with 19 bases separating them. CDR3 DNA sequence: TGTGCCAGCACCTTTCAGGACAGCTTCCTTGGCTACACCTTC. Encoded protein: CASTFQDSFLGYTF.

V is TRBV9 and J is TRBJ2-3; 11 nucleotides line up with TRBD1. V shed 7 bases and J 2 bases; nucleotides not matched to a gene: 0. The germline CDR1 and CDR2 sequences are SGDLS and YYNGEE. The CDR3 runs to 13 residues. Written as DNA, the CDR3 is TGTGCCAGCGGACAGGGGGCCACAGATACGCAGTATTTT. Its translation is CASGQGATDTQYF.

The chain joins TRBV28 to TRBJ2-3; 8 nucleotides line up with TRBD2. The CDR3 runs to 16 residues. Trimming cost V 6 bases and J 1 base; bases outside gene matches: 9. Per the germline V gene, CDR1 is MDHEN and CDR2 is SYDVKM. The CDR3 sequence: CASSGKEAGGTDTQYF. Here the CDR3 DNA reads TGTGCCAGCAGCGGGAAAGAAGCGGGGGGCACAGATACGCAGTATTTT.